This T cell receptor beta chain was found in a study of blood T cell repertoires in COVID-19. Overall study: The study drew acute and convalescent COVID-19 samples from the United States, Italy and Spain. T cells, B-cell-depleted T cells, or PBMCs provided the cDNA or gDNA that served as material.

Source study methods: Reference gene primer amplification yielded estimated nucleated cell counts. The method was immunoSEQ multiplex PCR; TCRdb's version includes in-frame clones alone and lacks a portion of them. Clonal size and the V and J genes are those of that table, whereas D and trimming came from the DNA. The sample records about 17,000 clones, approximately 86% being singletons. This clone was seen only a few times. Trimming cost V 4 bases and J 10 bases; bases outside gene matches: 3. This CDR3 is built from 13 residues. Germline CDR1 reads MNHNY; CDR2 reads SVGAGI (reference sequence). Sequences were obtained from peripheral blood. The chain couples TRBV6-6 to TRBJ1-6; the match to TRBD1 covers 8 bases. The clonotype was recovered from a man aged 45-65 years with active COVID-19. CDR3: CASSWTGRSPLHF. The CDR3 region has the DNA TGTGCCAGCAGTTGGACAGGGAGATCACCCCTCCACTTT.